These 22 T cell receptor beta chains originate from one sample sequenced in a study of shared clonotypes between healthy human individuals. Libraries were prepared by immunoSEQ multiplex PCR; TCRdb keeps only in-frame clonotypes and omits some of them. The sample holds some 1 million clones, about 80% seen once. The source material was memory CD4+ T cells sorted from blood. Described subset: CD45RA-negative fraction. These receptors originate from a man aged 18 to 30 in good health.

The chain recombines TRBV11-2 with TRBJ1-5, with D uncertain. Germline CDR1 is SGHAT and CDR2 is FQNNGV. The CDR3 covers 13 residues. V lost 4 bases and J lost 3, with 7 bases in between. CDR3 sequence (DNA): TGTGCCAGCAGCTCTGGGGACAATCAGCCCCAGCATTTT. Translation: CASSSGDNQPQHF.

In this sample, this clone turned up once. CDR3 protein: CASSPPPGQGNSPLHF. The DNA of the CDR3 is TGTGCCAGCAGCCCCCCCCCAGGCCAGGGGAATTCACCCCTCCACTTT. This chain joins TRBV5-6 and TRBJ1-6, with a tentative D call TRBD1 (6 bases). V dropped 4 bases and J dropped 7 bases, with 18 bases sitting between them. The germline V gene has CDR1 SGHDT and CDR2 YYEEEE. The CDR3 is 16 residues long.

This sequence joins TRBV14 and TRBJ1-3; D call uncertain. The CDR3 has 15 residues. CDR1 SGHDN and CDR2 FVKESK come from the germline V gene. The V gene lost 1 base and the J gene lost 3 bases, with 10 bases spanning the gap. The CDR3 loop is CASSQAGTFGNTIYF. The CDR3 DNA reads TGTGCCAGCAGCCAAGCCGGTACTTTTGGAAACACCATATATTTT.

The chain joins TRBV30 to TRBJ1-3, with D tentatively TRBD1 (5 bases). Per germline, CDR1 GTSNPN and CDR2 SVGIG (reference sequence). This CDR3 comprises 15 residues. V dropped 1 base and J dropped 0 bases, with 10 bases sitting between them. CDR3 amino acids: CAWSADRFSGNTIYF. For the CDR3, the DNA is TGTGCCTGGAGTGCTGACAGATTCTCTGGAAACACCATATATTTT.

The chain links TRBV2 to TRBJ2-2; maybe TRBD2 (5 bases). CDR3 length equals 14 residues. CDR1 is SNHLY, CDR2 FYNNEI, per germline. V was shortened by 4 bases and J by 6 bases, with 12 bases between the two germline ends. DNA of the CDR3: TGTGCCAGCAGTGGGTTCGGGGTTGCCGGGGAGCTGTTTTTT. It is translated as CASSGFGVAGELFF.

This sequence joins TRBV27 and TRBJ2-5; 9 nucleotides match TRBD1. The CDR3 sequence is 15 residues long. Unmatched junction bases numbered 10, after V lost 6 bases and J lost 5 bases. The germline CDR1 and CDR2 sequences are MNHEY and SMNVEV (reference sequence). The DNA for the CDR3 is TGTGCCAGCAGCCGCAACGGTGGACAGGGGGAGACCCAGTACTTC. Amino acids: CASSRNGGQGETQYF.

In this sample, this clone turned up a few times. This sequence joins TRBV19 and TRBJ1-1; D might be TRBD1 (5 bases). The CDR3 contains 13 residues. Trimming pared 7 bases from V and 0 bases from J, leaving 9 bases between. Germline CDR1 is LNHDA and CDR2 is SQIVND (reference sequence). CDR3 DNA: TGTGCCAGTAAGGCAGGGATGAACACTGAAGCTTTCTTT. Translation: CASKAGMNTEAFF.

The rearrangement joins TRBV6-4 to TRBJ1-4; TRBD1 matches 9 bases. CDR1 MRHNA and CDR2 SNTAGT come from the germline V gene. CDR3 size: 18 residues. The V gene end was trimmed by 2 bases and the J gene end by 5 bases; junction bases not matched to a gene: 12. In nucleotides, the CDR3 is TGTGCCAGCAGTGACGCAGAACCGAGGGACAGGGAGAATGAAAAACTGTTTTTT. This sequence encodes CASSDAEPRDRENEKLFF.

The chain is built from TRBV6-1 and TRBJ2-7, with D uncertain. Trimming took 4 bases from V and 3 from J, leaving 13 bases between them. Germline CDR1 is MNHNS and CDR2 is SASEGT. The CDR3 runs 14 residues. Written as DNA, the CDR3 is TGTGCCAGCAGTGTCACCCACCCACGCTACGAGCAGTACTTC. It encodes CASSVTHPRYEQYF.

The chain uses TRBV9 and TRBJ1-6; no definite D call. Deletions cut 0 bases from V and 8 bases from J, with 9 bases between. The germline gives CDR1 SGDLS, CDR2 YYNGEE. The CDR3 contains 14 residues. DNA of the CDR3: TGTGCCAGCAGCGTAGGAGGGTCGGATTCACCCCTCCACTTT. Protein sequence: CASSVGGSDSPLHF.

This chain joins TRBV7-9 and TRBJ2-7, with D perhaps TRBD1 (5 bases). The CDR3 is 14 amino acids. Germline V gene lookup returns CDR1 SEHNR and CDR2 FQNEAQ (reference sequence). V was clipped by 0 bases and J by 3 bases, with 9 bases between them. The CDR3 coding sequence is TGTGCCAGCAGCTTAGCTCAGGGTTTCTACGAGCAGTACTTC. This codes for CASSLAQGFYEQYF.

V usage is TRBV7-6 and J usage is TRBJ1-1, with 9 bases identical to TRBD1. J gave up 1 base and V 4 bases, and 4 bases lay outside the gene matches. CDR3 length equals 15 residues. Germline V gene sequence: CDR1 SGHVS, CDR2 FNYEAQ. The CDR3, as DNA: TGTGCCAGCAGCTCGACAGGGGGTTCGAACACTGAAGCTTTCTTT. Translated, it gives CASSSTGGSNTEAFF.

The CDR3 region has the DNA TGTGCCAGCTCACCAGGGACTAGCGGCAACACCGGGGAGCTGTTTTTT. Translating gives CASSPGTSGNTGELFF. This chain joins TRBV18 and TRBJ2-2; 11 bases match TRBD2. Germline values: CDR1 KGHSH, CDR2 LQKENI. V lost 2 bases to trimming and J lost 2 bases; unmatched junction nucleotides: 1. This CDR3 spans 16 amino acids. The variable domain in full, with the rest retrieved from reference TRBV18 and TRBJ2-2, is NAGVMQNPRHLVRRRGQEARLRCSPMKGHSHVYWYRQLPEEGLKFMVYLQKENIIDESGMPKERFSAEFPKEGPSILRIQQVVRGDSAAYFCASSPGTSGNTGELFFGEGSRLTVL.

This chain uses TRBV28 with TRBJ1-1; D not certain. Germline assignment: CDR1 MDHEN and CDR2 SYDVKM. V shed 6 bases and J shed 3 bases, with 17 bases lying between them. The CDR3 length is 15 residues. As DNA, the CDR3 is TGTGCCAGCAGACCTCACTCCCAGAGGGACACTGAAGCTTTCTTT. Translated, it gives CASRPHSQRDTEAFF.

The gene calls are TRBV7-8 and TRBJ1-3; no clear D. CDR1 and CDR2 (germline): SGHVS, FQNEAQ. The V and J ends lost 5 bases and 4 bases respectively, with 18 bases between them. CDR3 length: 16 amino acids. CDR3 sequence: CASSVKTVLGGNTIYF. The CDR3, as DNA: TGTGCCAGCAGCGTTAAAACCGTCCTGGGAGGAAACACCATATATTTT.

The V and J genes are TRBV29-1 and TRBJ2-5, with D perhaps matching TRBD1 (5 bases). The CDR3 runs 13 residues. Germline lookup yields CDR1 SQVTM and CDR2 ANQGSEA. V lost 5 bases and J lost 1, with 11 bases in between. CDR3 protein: CSVRTGSQETQYF. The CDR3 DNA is TGCAGCGTTAGAACAGGATCCCAAGAGACCCAGTACTTC.

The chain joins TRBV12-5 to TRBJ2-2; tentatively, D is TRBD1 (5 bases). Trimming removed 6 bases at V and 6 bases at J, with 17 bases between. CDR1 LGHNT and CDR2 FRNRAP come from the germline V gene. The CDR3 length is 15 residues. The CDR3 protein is CASGSAGMSSGELFF. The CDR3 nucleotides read TGTGCTAGTGGCTCAGCAGGGATGAGCTCCGGGGAGCTGTTTTTT.

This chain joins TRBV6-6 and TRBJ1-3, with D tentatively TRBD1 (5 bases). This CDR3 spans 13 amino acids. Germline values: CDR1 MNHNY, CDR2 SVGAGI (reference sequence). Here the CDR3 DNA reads TGTGCAATGGGACCGCAGTCTGGAAACACCATATATTTT. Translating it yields CAMGPQSGNTIYF.

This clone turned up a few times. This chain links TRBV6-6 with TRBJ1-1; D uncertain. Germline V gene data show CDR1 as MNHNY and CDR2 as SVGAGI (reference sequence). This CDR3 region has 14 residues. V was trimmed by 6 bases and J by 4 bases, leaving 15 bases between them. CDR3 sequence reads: CASRREGAITEAFF. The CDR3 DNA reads TGTGCCAGCAGGCGGGAGGGAGCGATCACTGAAGCTTTCTTT.

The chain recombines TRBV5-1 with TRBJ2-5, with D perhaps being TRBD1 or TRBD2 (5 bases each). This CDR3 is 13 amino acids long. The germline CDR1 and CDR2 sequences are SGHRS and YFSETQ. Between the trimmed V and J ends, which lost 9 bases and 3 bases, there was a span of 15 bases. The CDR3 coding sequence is TGCGCCACCGTCGGAGGCAGGGAAGAGACCCAGTACTTC. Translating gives CATVGGREETQYF. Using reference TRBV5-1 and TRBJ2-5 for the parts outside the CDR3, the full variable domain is KAGVTQTPRYLIKTRGQQVTLSCSPISGHRSVSWYQQTPGQGLQFLFEYFSETQRNKGNFPGRFSGRQFSNSRSEMNVSTLELGDSALYLCATVGGREETQYFGPGTRLLVL.

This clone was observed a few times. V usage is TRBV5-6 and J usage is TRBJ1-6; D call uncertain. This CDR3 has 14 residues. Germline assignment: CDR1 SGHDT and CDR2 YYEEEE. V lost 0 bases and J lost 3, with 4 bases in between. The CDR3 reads CASSLGGYNSPLHF. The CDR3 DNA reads TGTGCCAGCAGCTTGGGGGGCTATAATTCACCCCTCCACTTT.

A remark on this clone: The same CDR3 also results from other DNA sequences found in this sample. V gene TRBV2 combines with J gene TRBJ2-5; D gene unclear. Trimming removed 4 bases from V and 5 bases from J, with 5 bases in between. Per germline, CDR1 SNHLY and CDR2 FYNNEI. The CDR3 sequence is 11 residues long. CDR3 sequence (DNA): TGTGCCAGCAGTGGTGGGGAGACCCAGTACTTC. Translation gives CASSGGETQYF.